This TCR beta chain was obtained from a study of blood T cell repertoires in COVID-19. Study at large: The cDNA or gDNA used as material had been derived from T cells, B-cell-depleted T cells, or PBMCs.

The V end lost 4 bases, the J end lost 5 bases, and 5 bases lay between the germline ends. The CDR3 is 12 residues long. Germline lookup yields CDR1 KGHDR and CDR2 SFDVKD. The count of this clone is one. TCRdb keeps only in-frame clones here, not all; method: immunoSEQ multiplex PCR. The sample lists some 230,000 clones; more than 75% were seen once. The V gene is TRBV24-1, the J gene TRBJ2-1; the D is unclear. Sequencing input: peripheral blood. The sequence derives from a man aged 45-65 years who had recovered from COVID-19. The CDR3: CATSDFHNEQFF. CDR3 DNA: TGTGCCACCAGTGACTTCCACAATGAGCAGTTCTTC.